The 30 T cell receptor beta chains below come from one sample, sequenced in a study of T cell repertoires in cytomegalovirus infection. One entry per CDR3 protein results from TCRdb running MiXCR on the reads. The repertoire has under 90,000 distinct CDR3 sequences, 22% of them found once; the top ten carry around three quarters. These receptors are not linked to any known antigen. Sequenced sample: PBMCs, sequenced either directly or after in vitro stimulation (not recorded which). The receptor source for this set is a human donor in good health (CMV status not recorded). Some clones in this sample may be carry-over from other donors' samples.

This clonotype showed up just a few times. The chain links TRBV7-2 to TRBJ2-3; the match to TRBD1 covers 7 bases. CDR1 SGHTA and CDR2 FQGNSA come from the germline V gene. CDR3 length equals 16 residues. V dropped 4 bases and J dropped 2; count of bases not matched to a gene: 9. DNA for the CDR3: TGTGCCAGCAGCTCGGGCATGGGACAGTACACAGATACGCAGTATTTT. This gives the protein CASSSGMGQYTDTQYF.

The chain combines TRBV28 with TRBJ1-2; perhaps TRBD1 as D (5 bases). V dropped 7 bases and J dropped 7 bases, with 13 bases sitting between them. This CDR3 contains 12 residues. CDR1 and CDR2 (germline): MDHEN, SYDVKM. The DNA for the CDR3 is TGTGCCAGCACCTTCGGGGGGTTTGGCTACACCTTC. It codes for CASTFGGFGYTF.

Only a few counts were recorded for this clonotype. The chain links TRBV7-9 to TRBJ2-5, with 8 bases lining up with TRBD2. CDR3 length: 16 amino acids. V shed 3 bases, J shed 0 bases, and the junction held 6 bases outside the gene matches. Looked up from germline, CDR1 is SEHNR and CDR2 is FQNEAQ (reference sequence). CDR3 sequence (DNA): TGTGCCAGCAGCTTGTCCCAGCGGGGGTACCAAGAGACCCAGTACTTC. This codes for CASSLSQRGYQETQYF.

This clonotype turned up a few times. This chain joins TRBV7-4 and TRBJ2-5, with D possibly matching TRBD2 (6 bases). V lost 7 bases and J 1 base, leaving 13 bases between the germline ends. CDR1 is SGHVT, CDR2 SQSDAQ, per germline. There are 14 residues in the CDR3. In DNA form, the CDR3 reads TGTGCCAGCAACATCGGGACTTTCCAAGAGACCCAGTACTTC. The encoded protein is CASNIGTFQETQYF.

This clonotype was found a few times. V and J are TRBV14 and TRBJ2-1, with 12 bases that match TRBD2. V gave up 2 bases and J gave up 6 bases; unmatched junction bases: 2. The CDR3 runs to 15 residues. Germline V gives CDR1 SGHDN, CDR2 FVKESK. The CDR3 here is CASSQQLAGGNEQFF. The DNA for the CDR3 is TGTGCCAGCAGCCAACAACTAGCGGGAGGCAATGAGCAGTTCTTC.

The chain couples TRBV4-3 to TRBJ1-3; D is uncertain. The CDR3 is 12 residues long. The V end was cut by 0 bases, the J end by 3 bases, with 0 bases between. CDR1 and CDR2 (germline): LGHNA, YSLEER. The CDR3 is CASSQDGNTIYF. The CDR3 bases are TGCGCCAGCAGCCAAGATGGAAACACCATATATTTT.

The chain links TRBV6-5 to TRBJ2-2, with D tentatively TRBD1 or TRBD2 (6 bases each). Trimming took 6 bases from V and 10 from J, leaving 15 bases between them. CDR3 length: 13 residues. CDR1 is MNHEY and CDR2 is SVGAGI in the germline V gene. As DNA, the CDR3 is TGTGCCAGCAGGCGGGACACTAGTGAGGAGCTGTTTTTT. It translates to CASRRDTSEELFF.

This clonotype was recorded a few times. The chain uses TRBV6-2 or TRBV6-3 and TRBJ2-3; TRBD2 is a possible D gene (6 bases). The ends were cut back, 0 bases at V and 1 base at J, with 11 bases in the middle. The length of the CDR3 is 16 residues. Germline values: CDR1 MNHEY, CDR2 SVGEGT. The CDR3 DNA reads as TGTGCCAGCAGTTACTCACCCGGGAGAGGCACAGATACGCAGTATTTT. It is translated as CASSYSPGRGTDTQYF.

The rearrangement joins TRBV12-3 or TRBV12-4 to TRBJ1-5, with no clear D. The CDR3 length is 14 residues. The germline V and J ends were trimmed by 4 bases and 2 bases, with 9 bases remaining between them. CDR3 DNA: TGTGCCAGCAGTTGGGCCGAGGGCAATCAGCCCCAGCATTTT. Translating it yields CASSWAEGNQPQHF.

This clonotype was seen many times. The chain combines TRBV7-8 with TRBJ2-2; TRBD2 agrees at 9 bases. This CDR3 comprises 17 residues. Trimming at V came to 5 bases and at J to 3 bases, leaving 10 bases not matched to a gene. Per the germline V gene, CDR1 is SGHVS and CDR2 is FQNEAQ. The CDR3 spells CASSLRQAGGDTGELFF. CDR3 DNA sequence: TGTGCCAGCAGCCTCCGTCAAGCGGGAGGAGACACCGGGGAGCTGTTTTTT.

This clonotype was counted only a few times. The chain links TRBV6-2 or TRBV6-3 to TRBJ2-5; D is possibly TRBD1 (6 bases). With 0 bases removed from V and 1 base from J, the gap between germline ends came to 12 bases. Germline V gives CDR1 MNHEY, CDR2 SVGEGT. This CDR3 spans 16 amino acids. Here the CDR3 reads CASSYSTLQGQETQYF. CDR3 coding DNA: TGTGCCAGCAGTTACTCGACTCTACAGGGCCAAGAGACCCAGTACTTC.

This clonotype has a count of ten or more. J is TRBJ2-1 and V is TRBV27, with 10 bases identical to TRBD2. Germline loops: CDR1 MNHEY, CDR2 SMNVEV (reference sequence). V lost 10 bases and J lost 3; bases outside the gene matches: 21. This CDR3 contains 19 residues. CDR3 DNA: TGTGCCACCCGAAAGTCGAGCAGCGGGAGGGCCGGCGACTACAATGAGCAGTTCTTC. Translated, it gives CATRKSSSGRAGDYNEQFF.

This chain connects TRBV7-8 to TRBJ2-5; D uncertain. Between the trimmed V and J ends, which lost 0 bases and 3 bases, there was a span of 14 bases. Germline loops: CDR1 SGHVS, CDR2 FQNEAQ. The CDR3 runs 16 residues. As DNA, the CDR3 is TGTGCCAGCAGCTTAGCGAGCCGGACCGCGAAAGAGACCCAGTACTTC. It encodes CASSLASRTAKETQYF. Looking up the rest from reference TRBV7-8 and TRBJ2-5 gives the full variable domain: GAGVSQSPRYKVAKRGQDVALRCDPISGHVSLFWYQQALGQGPEFLTYFQNEAQLDKSGLPSDRFFAERPEGSVSTLKIQRTQQEDSAVYLCASSLASRTAKETQYFGPGTRLLVL.

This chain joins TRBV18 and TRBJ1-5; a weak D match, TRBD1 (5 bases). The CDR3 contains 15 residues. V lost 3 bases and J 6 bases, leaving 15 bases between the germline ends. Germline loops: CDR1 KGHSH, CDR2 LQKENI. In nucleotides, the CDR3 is TGTGCCAGCTCACCGGGCCGGGGCTCTGGTCAGCCCCAGCATTTT. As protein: CASSPGRGSGQPQHF.

The CDR3 DNA reads TGTGCCAGCAGCGACAGGGCGAACACCGGGGAGCTGTTTTTT. As protein: CASSDRANTGELFF. This chain joins TRBV5-6 and TRBJ2-2, with TRBD1 identical over 7 bases. CDR3 length: 14 residues. Per the germline V gene, CDR1 is SGHDT and CDR2 is YYEEEE. The J segment lost 0 bases and the V segment lost 4 bases, leaving 0 bases of the junction unmatched.

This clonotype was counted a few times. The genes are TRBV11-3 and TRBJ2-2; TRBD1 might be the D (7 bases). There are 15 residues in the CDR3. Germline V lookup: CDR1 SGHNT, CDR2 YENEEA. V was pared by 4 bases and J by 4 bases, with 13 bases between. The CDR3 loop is CASSSNRGGTGELFF. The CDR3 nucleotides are TGTGCCAGCAGCTCGAACAGGGGAGGCACCGGGGAGCTGTTTTTT.

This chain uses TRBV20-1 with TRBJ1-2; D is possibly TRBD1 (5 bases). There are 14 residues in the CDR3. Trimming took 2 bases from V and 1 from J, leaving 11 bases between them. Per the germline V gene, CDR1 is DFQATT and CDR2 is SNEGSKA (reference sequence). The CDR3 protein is CSARLQGFNYGYTF. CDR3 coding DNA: TGCAGTGCTAGACTTCAGGGATTTAACTATGGCTACACCTTC.

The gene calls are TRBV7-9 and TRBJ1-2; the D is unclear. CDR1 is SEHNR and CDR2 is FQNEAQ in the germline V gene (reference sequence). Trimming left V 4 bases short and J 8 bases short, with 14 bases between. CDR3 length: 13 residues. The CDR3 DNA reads TGTGCCAGCAGCTCCGCGGACTTAAGAGGCTACACCTTC. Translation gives CASSSADLRGYTF.

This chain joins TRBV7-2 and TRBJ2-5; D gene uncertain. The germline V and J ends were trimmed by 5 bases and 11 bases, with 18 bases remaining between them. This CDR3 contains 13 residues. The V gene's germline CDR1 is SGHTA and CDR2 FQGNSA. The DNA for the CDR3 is TGTGCCAGCAGCCCGAATTCAGACGGCCGGCAGTACTTC. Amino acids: CASSPNSDGRQYF.

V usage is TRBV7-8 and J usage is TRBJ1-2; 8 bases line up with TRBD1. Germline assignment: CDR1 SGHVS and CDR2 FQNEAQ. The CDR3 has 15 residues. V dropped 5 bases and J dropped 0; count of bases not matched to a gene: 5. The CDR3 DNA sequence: TGTGCCAGCAGCAGCGGACAGGGCCCTAACTATGGCTACACCTTC. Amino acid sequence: CASSSGQGPNYGYTF.

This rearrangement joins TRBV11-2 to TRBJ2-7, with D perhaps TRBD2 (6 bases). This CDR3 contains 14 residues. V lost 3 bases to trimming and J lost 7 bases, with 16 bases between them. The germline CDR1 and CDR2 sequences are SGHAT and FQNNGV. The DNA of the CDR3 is TGTGCCAGCAGCTTTAACGCGGGAAGGGAGGAGCAGTACTTC. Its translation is CASSFNAGREEQYF.

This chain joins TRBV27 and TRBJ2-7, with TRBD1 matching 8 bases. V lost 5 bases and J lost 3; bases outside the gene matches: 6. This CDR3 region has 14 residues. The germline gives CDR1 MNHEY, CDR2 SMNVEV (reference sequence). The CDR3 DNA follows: TGTGCCAGCAGTAAACAGGGGGTTGGCTACGAGCAGTACTTC. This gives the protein CASSKQGVGYEQYF.

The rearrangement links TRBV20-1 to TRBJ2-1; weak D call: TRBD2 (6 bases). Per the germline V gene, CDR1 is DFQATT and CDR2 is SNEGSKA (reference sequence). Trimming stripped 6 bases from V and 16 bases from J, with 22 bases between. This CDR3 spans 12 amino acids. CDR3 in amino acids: CSASSSSEGQFF. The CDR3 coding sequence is TGCAGTGCGAGTAGCTCTAGCGAGGGGCAATTCTTC.

This chain's CDR3 is CASSGTDSHLYGYTF. CDR3 DNA: TGTGCCAGCAGCGGAACGGACTCTCATCTCTATGGCTACACCTTC. The chain uses TRBV28 and TRBJ1-2; D is unresolved. The CDR3 is 15 residues long. Germline CDR1 and CDR2: MDHEN and SYDVKM. V was clipped by 6 bases and J by 4 bases, with 18 bases between them.

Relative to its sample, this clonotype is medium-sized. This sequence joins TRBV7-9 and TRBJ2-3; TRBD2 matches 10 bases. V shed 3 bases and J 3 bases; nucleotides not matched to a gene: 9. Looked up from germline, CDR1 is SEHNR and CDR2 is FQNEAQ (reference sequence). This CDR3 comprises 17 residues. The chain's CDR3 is CASSLLAGASGTDTQYF. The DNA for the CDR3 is TGTGCCAGCAGCTTGCTAGCGGGGGCTTCTGGGACAGATACGCAGTATTTT.

The CDR3 sequence: CASSSRATGELFF. The CDR3 DNA sequence: TGTGCCAGCAGCTCCCGGGCGACCGGGGAGCTGTTTTTT. V and J are TRBV11-3 and TRBJ2-2; no firm D call. The ends were cut back, 4 bases at V and 5 bases at J, with 8 bases in the middle. The CDR3 length is 13 residues. Per germline, CDR1 SGHNT and CDR2 YENEEA.

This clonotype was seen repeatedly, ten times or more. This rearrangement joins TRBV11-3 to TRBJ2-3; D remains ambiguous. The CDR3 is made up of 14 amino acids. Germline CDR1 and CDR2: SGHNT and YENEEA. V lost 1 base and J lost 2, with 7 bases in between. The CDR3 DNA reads TGTGCCAGCAGCTTAGCCGGGCTCACAGATACGCAGTATTTT. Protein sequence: CASSLAGLTDTQYF. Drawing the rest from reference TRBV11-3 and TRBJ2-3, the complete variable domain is EAGVVQSPRYKIIEKKQPVAFWCNPISGHNTLYWYLQNLGQGPELLIRYENEEAVDDSQLPKDRFSAERLKGVDSTLKIQPAELGDSAVYLCASSLAGLTDTQYFGPGTRLTVL.

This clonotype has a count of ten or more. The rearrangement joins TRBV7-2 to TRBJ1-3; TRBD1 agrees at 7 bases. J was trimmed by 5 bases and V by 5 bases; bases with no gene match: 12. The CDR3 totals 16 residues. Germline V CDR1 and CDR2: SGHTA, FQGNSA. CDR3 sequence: CASSLLPGQLRNTIYF. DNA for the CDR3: TGTGCCAGCAGCCTATTACCGGGACAGCTTAGAAACACCATATATTTT.

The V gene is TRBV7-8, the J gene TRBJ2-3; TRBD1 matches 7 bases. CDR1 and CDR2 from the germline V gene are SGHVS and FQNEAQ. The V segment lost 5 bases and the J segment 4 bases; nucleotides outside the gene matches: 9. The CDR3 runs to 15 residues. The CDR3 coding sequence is TGTGCCAGCAGCAACGACAGGGCTGGCGCAGATACGCAGTATTTT. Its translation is CASSNDRAGADTQYF.

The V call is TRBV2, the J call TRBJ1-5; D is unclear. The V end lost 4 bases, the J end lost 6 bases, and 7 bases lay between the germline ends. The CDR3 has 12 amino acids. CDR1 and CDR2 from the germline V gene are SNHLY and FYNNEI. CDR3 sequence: CASSVGSQPQHF. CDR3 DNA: TGTGCCAGCAGTGTCGGGAGTCAGCCCCAGCATTTT.